The clone carrying this T cell receptor beta chain has just a few counts. This CDR3 is built from 14 residues. The V gene lost 7 bases and the J gene lost 0 bases, with 10 bases spanning the gap. Germline V gene data show CDR1 as SGHKS and CDR2 as YYEKEE (reference sequence). Original processing notes: Amplification of reference gene primers was used by the study to estimate nucleated cell counts. Here immunoSEQ multiplex PCR was the method, and the copy in TCRdb shows in-frame clones only, minus some. V and J calls and clone size are as listed in that table; D and trimming were resolved from the DNA. Here the sample spans approximately 160,000 clones, about 74% being singletons. The data derive from a study of blood T cell repertoires in COVID-19.

The sequencing input was peripheral blood. The receptor comes from a man aged 55 to 70 with acute or convalescent COVID-19. V is TRBV5-5 and J is TRBJ2-2, with D tentatively TRBD1 (6 bases). The CDR3 is CASQAGANTGELFF. CDR3 DNA sequence: TGTGCCAGCCAGGCAGGGGCGAACACCGGGGAGCTGTTTTTT.